This T cell receptor beta chain was recovered during a study of blood T cells in healthy people across ages. Study conclusions and caveats: Total diversity from one million sequenced T cells was likely underestimated. Compared with aged donors, long-lived donors showed fewer expanded clones, suggesting selection.

The CDR3 loop spans 16 amino acids. V lost 7 bases and J lost 4, with 17 bases in between. Comment on this clonotype: Antigen: not known.

It was with a sample-barcoded 5' primer and a J-beta primer mix that a second PCR of roughly 6 to 11 cycles was run. TCRdb ran MiXCR on the 5' RACE reads and lists one entry per CDR3 protein. The top ten clones hold 15% to 20% of a sample with 1 million or so distinct CDR3 sequences, 40% to 45% of them seen once. Input material: blood. V is TRBV12-3 or TRBV12-4 and J is TRBJ2-6, with a weak D call TRBD2 (6 bases). The TCR originated in a woman in her fifties or sixties in good health. The CDR3 protein is CASKSGGGFGANVLTF. The CDR3 DNA reads TGTGCCAGCAAATCCGGCGGAGGGTTCGGGGCCAACGTCCTGACTTTC.